This passage covers 29 T cell receptor beta chains from one sample sequenced in a study of shared clonotypes between healthy human individuals. CD45RO negativity and positive selection for CCR7 defined naive CD8 cells, a population that excluded terminally differentiated effector memory CD45RA+ cells. Using immunoSEQ multiplex PCR, the repertoire was profiled, and TCRdb retains in-frame clones only, with some absent. The data hold over 800,000 clones, with 80% to 95% observed a single time. The material sequenced was naive CD8+ T cells sorted from blood. The receptors derive from a man younger than 40 in good health.

J is TRBJ2-5 and V is TRBV27; the D gene is possibly TRBD1 (7 bases). Per germline, CDR1 MNHEY and CDR2 SMNVEV (reference sequence). The V end was cut by 7 bases, the J end by 4 bases, with 16 bases between. The CDR3 is 14 residues long. The CDR3 loop reads CASMHPGGRETQYF. Written as DNA, the CDR3 is TGTGCCAGCATGCATCCAGGGGGGCGAGAGACCCAGTACTTC.

This chain connects TRBV28 to TRBJ1-2; weak D call: TRBD1 (5 bases). This CDR3 comprises 15 residues. Trimming shortened V by 2 bases and J by 8 bases, and 18 bases separated the two germline ends. From germline, CDR1 is MDHEN and CDR2 SYDVKM. The CDR3 DNA reads TGTGCCAGCAGTTTACCGGGACGGACCACGGGCGGCTACACCTTC. Its translation is CASSLPGRTTGGYTF.

V gene TRBV7-9 combines with J gene TRBJ2-6, with TRBD2 identical over 7 bases. CDR3 size: 17 residues. The V gene end was trimmed by 5 bases and the J gene end by 1 base; junction bases not matched to a gene: 8. Germline-derived CDR1 and CDR2 are SEHNR and FQNEAQ (reference sequence). The CDR3 loop is CASSPREVESGANVLTF. CDR3 bases: TGTGCCAGCAGCCCTCGGGAGGTGGAGTCTGGGGCCAACGTCCTGACTTTC.

This clone has only one observation. V and J are TRBV10-2 and TRBJ2-7, with 7 nucleotides matching TRBD1. The CDR3 has 15 residues. The germline V gene encodes CDR1 WSHSY and CDR2 SAAADI. The J segment lost 3 bases and the V segment lost 3 bases, leaving 8 bases of the junction unmatched. In DNA form, the CDR3 reads TGCGCCAGCAGTGATCCCGGGACAGCCGGCTACGAGCAGTACTTC. Protein: CASSDPGTAGYEQYF.

The genes are TRBV25-1 and TRBJ2-3; 7 bases are shared with TRBD2. Germline assignment: CDR1 MGHDK and CDR2 SYGVNS. V lost 0 bases, J lost 2 bases, and 2 bases stayed unmatched. The CDR3 length is 15 residues. CDR3 in amino acids: CASSEYGRTTDTQYF. In DNA, the CDR3 is TGTGCCAGCAGTGAATACGGGAGGACCACAGATACGCAGTATTTT.

J is TRBJ2-1 and V is TRBV28; TRBD2 matches at 14 bases. The germline gives CDR1 MDHEN, CDR2 SYDVKM. The CDR3 sequence is 20 residues long. V gave up 7 bases and J gave up 8 bases; unmatched junction bases: 22. The CDR3 DNA follows: TGTGCCAGCAAAACCTTGCCCGGGACTAGCGGGAGTCTGGGTGGTGATGAGCAGTTCTTC. The encoded protein is CASKTLPGTSGSLGGDEQFF.

Comment on this clone: This same CDR3 is encoded by further DNA sequences in the sample. The J gene is TRBJ1-5, the V gene TRBV28; no clear D. This CDR3 region has 14 residues. The V end was cut by 2 bases, the J end by 3 bases, with 8 bases between. The germline gives CDR1 MDHEN, CDR2 SYDVKM. The CDR3 sequence: CASSLGQSNQPQHF. The CDR3 DNA is TGTGCCAGCAGTTTAGGGCAATCCAATCAGCCCCAGCATTTT.

The rearrangement links TRBV19 to TRBJ1-2, with D perhaps TRBD1 (5 bases). Per the germline V gene, CDR1 is LNHDA and CDR2 is SQIVND (reference sequence). Trimming left V 6 bases short and J 8 bases short, with 22 bases between. The CDR3 contains 15 residues. The CDR3 coding sequence is TGTGCCAGTAGCCTTTCGGCGAGGGGTATGGAGGGCTACACCTTC. Encoded protein: CASSLSARGMEGYTF.

This clone was detected once. V usage is TRBV7-6 and J usage is TRBJ2-7; no firm D call. The CDR3 extends over 14 amino acids. Germline-derived CDR1 and CDR2 are SGHVS and FNYEAQ. V shed 2 bases and J shed 5 bases, with 13 bases lying between them. The CDR3 coding sequence is TGTGCCAGCAGCTTATCCCCCCAGTATGACGAGCAGTACTTC. Translation gives CASSLSPQYDEQYF.

The chain carries TRBV30 and TRBJ2-1; weak D call: TRBD1 (6 bases). The germline gives CDR1 GTSNPN, CDR2 SVGIG (reference sequence). The CDR3 runs 15 residues. The V end was cut by 3 bases, the J end by 4 bases, with 16 bases between. CDR3 in DNA: TGTGCCTGGAGAGAGGGAAGGGGGAAATACAATGAGCAGTTCTTC. This sequence encodes CAWREGRGKYNEQFF.

The chain combines TRBV7-9 with TRBJ1-4, with D possibly TRBD1 on 6 matching bases. The CDR3 has 12 amino acids. Germline V gives CDR1 SEHNR, CDR2 FQNEAQ (reference sequence). Trimming removed 8 bases at V and 8 bases at J, with 12 bases between. The chain's CDR3 is CASDRINEKLFF. CDR3 nucleotide sequence: TGTGCCAGCGACAGGATAAACGAAAAACTGTTTTTT. Looking up the rest from reference TRBV7-9 and TRBJ1-4 gives the full variable domain: DTGVSQNPRHKITKRGQNVTFRCDPISEHNRLYWYRQTLGQGPEFLTYFQNEAQLEKSRLLSDRFSAERPKGSFSTLEIQRTEQGDSAMYLCASDRINEKLFFGSGTQLSVL.

V is TRBV4-1 and J is TRBJ2-1; 7 positions match TRBD2. Germline assignment: CDR1 MGHRA and CDR2 YSYEKL. This CDR3 contains 16 residues. V lost 1 base, J lost 7 bases, and 10 bases stayed unmatched. The DNA for the CDR3 is TGCGCCAGCAGCCAAGGGGGGACTACCGTGAAAAATGAGCAGTTCTTC. It yields the protein CASSQGGTTVKNEQFF.

The rearrangement joins TRBV4-1 to TRBJ1-2; no clear D. The germline V and J ends were trimmed by 4 bases and 6 bases, with 15 bases remaining between them. Germline V gene sequence: CDR1 MGHRA, CDR2 YSYEKL. The CDR3 sequence is 14 residues long. CDR3 coding DNA: TGCGCCAGCAGCCCATTAGAGGGTACGGATGGCTACACCTTC. Translation gives CASSPLEGTDGYTF.

The V gene is TRBV7-2, the J gene TRBJ2-7; D tentatively reads TRBD1 or TRBD2 (5 bases each). The germline V and J ends were trimmed by 1 base and 7 bases, with 11 bases remaining between them. The CDR3 totals 13 residues. The V gene's germline CDR1 is SGHTA and CDR2 FQGNSA. The chain's CDR3 is CASSLVGAREQYF. Written as DNA, the CDR3 is TGTGCCAGCAGCTTAGTCGGGGCGCGGGAGCAGTACTTC.

The chain carries TRBV28 and TRBJ1-1; D gene unclear. The germline CDR1 and CDR2 sequences are MDHEN and SYDVKM. The V end lost 6 bases, the J end lost 1 base, and 12 bases lay between the germline ends. CDR3 size: 14 residues. CDR3 loop: CASSRGAGNTEAFF. The CDR3 region has the DNA TGTGCCAGCAGCAGAGGAGCTGGGAACACTGAAGCTTTCTTT.

This clone was detected once. The chain recombines TRBV6-6 with TRBJ2-1; D unclear. The CDR3 totals 9 residues. From germline, CDR1 is MNHNY and CDR2 SVGAGI (reference sequence). Trimming stripped 6 bases from V and 11 bases from J, with 5 bases between. The CDR3 is CASSPQQFF. CDR3 nucleotides: TGTGCCAGCAGCCCCCAGCAGTTCTTC.

In DNA, the CDR3 is TGTGCCTGGAGTGTATGGAACACTGAAGCTTTCTTT. This translates into CAWSVWNTEAFF. The chain has TRBV30 and TRBJ1-1; D gene unclear. Germline V gene sequence: CDR1 GTSNPN, CDR2 SVGIG (reference sequence). This CDR3 comprises 12 residues. Deletions cut 0 bases from V and 1 base from J, with 3 bases between.

This chain uses TRBV9 with TRBJ2-7; D tentatively fits TRBD1 or TRBD2 (6 bases each). With 3 bases removed from V and 2 bases from J, the gap between germline ends came to 21 bases. CDR1 is SGDLS, CDR2 YYNGEE, per germline. This CDR3 contains 17 residues. DNA for the CDR3: TGTGCCAGCAGCGCTGGGGCGGTCGGGGGCCGACCCTACGAGCAGTACTTC. It codes for CASSAGAVGGRPYEQYF.

The rearrangement uses TRBV9 and TRBJ2-7, with TRBD1 as a possible D gene (5 bases). The CDR3 length is 14 residues. Trimming cost V 3 bases and J 3 bases, with 13 bases left between them. Germline assignment: CDR1 SGDLS and CDR2 YYNGEE. The CDR3 reads CASSAGQSRYEQYF. CDR3 nucleotides: TGTGCCAGCAGCGCCGGACAATCGCGCTACGAGCAGTACTTC. Filled out from reference TRBV9 and TRBJ2-7, the complete variable domain reads DSGVTQTPKHLITATGQRVTLRCSPRSGDLSVYWYQQSLDQGLQFLIQYYNGEERAKGNILERFSAQQFPDLHSELNLSSLELGDSALYFCASSAGQSRYEQYFGPGTRLTVT.

The chain carries TRBV7-2 and TRBJ2-2; 8 bases are a match to TRBD1. Germline loops: CDR1 SGHTA, CDR2 FQGNSA. The CDR3 length is 15 residues. V was pared by 6 bases and J by 0 bases, with 3 bases of the junction left unmatched. CDR3 nucleotides: TGTGCCAGCAGTCGGGACAGGCCGAACACCGGGGAGCTGTTTTTT. Translation gives CASSRDRPNTGELFF.

The gene calls are TRBV6-1 and TRBJ2-7; TRBD1 matches at 7 bases. CDR1 is MNHNS, CDR2 SASEGT, per germline. The CDR3 runs to 12 residues. V trimming: 3 bases; J trimming: 9 bases; junction bases outside the gene matches: 5. The CDR3 DNA follows: TGTGCCAGCAGTGACCCTCCAGGGGGGCAGTACTTC. Its translation is CASSDPPGGQYF.

CDR3 sequence: CASSRGTGNTEAFF. In nucleotides, the CDR3 is TGCGCCAGCAGCCGTGGGACAGGGAACACTGAAGCTTTCTTT. The rearrangement uses TRBV5-1 and TRBJ1-1; 8 positions agree with TRBD1. The CDR3 totals 14 residues. Trimming at V came to 4 bases and at J to 1 base, leaving 3 bases not matched to a gene. Looked up from germline, CDR1 is SGHRS and CDR2 is YFSETQ.

The rearrangement joins TRBV5-1 to TRBJ2-3, with D uncertain. V was shortened by 3 bases and J by 4 bases, with 15 bases between the two germline ends. Germline V gene data show CDR1 as SGHRS and CDR2 as YFSETQ. CDR3 length equals 15 residues. The CDR3 bases are TGCGCCAGCAGCTCTTCCCCGGCAGCATCAGATACGCAGTATTTT. It is translated as CASSSSPAASDTQYF.

This chain links TRBV30 with TRBJ1-5; D uncertain. The CDR3 spans 13 residues. V shed 1 base and J shed 4 bases, with 8 bases lying between them. CDR1 GTSNPN and CDR2 SVGIG come from the germline V gene (reference sequence). As DNA, the CDR3 is TGTGCCTGGAGTGCGGAAGCTAATCAGCCCCAGCATTTT. Protein product: CAWSAEANQPQHF.

CDR3 sequence: CASSVGTGGFTEAFF. Written as DNA, the CDR3 is TGTGCCAGCAGCGTGGGGACAGGGGGTTTCACTGAAGCTTTCTTT. The rearrangement uses TRBV9 and TRBJ1-1; 11 bases match TRBD1. Germline assignment: CDR1 SGDLS and CDR2 YYNGEE. The length of the CDR3 is 15 residues. The J segment lost 4 bases and the V segment lost 2 bases, leaving 4 bases of the junction unmatched.

The chain recombines TRBV7-2 with TRBJ2-7; D possibly corresponds to TRBD2 (5 bases). In germline, CDR1 is SGHTA, CDR2 FQGNSA. The CDR3 is 15 amino acids. V was shortened by 3 bases and J by 2 bases, with 14 bases between the two germline ends. This CDR3 reads CASSFGLAPAYEQYF. CDR3 nucleotide sequence: TGTGCCAGCAGCTTTGGACTTGCCCCAGCCTACGAGCAGTACTTC.

Here the CDR3 reads CATTGTSRKSYNEQFF. DNA of the CDR3: TGTGCCACCACGGGGACATCGCGGAAATCCTACAATGAGCAGTTCTTC. The chain combines TRBV15 with TRBJ2-1; TRBD1 might be the D (6 bases). Trimming took 7 bases from V and 1 from J, leaving 17 bases between them. This CDR3 has 16 amino acids. Germline CDR1 reads LNHNV; CDR2 reads YYDKDF (reference sequence).

A remark on this clone: This specimen includes other DNA sequences encoding the same CDR3. For the CDR3, the DNA is TGTGCCAGCAGTACCGGGACTAGCGGCGTTTACGAGCAGTACTTC. Translation: CASSTGTSGVYEQYF. This chain uses TRBV27 with TRBJ2-7, with TRBD2 matching over 11 bases. The V gene end was trimmed by 5 bases and the J gene end by 4 bases; junction bases not matched to a gene: 7. The CDR3 spans 15 residues. Germline V gene sequence: CDR1 MNHEY, CDR2 SMNVEV (reference sequence).

As DNA, the CDR3 is TGCGCCAGCAGCCAAGACGGGCGGGCCCGGGGTACGCAGTATTTT. Translation gives CASSQDGRARGTQYF. The chain joins TRBV4-3 to TRBJ2-3, with a possible D match to TRBD2 (5 bases). This CDR3 has 15 residues. Germline CDR1 and CDR2: LGHNA and YSLEER. With 0 bases removed from V and 8 bases from J, the gap between germline ends came to 15 bases.